This T cell receptor (beta chain) came from a study of blood T cell repertoires in COVID-19. Study overall: Donors in the United States, Italy and Spain gave samples during acute or convalescent COVID-19. The cDNA or gDNA used as material had been derived from T cells, B-cell-depleted T cells, or PBMCs.

Authors' methods: By means of reference gene primer amplification, nucleated cell counts were estimated. Produced via immunoSEQ multiplex PCR; TCRdb's table is partial and in-frame only. V and J calls and clone size are given by that table; D and trimming were obtained from the DNA. The sample has approximately 52,000 clones; about 90% are singletons. The CDR3 runs 14 residues. This receptor was taken from a man aged 45 to 65 with active COVID-19. This sequence joins TRBV12-2 and TRBJ2-1; the D call of TRBD2 is as the table states it, not checked on the DNA. TRBV12-2 is marked as a pseudogene. The source material was peripheral blood. CDR3 protein: CASRLEPERVEQFF. The DNA for the CDR3 is TGTGCAAGTCGCTTAGAGCCCGAGAGGGTTGAGCAGTTCTTC.